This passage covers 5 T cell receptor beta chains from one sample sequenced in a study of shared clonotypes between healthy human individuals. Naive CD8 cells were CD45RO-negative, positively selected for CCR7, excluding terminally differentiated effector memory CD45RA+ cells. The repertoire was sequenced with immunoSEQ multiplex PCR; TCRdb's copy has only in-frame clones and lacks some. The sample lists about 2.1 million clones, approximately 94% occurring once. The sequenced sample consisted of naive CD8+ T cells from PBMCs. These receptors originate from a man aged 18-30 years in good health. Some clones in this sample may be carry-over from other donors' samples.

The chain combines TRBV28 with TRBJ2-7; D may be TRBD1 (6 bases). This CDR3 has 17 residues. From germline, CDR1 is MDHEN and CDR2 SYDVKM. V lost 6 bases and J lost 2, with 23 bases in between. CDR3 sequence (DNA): TGTGCCAGCAGCACGTATACGGGACAACTGTACCCCTACGAGCAGTACTTC. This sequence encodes CASSTYTGQLYPYEQYF. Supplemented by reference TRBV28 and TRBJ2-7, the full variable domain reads DVKVTQSSRYLVKRTGEKVFLECVQDMDHENMFWYRQDPGLGLRLIYFSYDVKMKEKGDIPEGYSVSREKKERFSLILESASTNQTSMYLCASSTYTGQLYPYEQYFGPGTRLTVT.

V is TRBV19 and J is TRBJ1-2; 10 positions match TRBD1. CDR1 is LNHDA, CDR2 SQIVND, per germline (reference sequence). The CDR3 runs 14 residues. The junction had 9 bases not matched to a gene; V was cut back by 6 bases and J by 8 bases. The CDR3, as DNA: TGTGCCAGTAGCCGACGGGACAGGGGACTCGGCTACACCTTC. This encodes CASSRRDRGLGYTF.

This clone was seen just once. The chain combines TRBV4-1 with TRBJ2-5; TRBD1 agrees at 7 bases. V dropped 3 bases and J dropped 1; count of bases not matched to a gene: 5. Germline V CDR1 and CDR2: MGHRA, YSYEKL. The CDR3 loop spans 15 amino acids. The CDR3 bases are TGCGCCAGCAGCCAGCAACAGGGGTTCCAAGAGACCCAGTACTTC. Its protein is CASSQQQGFQETQYF.

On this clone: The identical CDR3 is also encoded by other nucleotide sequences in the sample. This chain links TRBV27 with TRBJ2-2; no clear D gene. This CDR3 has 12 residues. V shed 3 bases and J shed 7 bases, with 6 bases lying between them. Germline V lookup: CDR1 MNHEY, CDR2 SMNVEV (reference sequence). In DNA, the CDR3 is TGTGCCAGCAGTTTTGGTGGCGGGGAGCTGTTTTTT. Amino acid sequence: CASSFGGGELFF.

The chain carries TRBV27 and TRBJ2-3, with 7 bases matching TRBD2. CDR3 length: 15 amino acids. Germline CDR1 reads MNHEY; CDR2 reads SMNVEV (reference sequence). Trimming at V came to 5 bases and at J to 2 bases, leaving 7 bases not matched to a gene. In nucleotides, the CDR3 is TGTGCCAGCAGTGAAAGCGGGATTAACACAGATACGCAGTATTTT. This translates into CASSESGINTDTQYF.